These 27 T cell receptor beta chains were sequenced from one sample in a study of PD-1 blockade in classical Hodgkin lymphoma. All patients relapsed after autologous stem cell transplantation, and brentuximab vedotin exposure varied. Profiled with immunoSEQ multiplex PCR; TCRdb holds only in-frame clones, not every one. This table holds 90,000 to 95,000 clones, 89% found once. The specimen comprised peripheral blood mononuclear cells (PBMCs), sampled before the second cycle of nivolumab. These receptors all come from a human donor with classical Hodgkin lymphoma.

V and J are TRBV4-1 and TRBJ2-2; D unresolved. The CDR3 sequence is 14 residues long. Deletions cut 0 bases from V and 7 bases from J, with 9 bases between. The germline CDR1 and CDR2 sequences are MGHRA and YSYEKL. The CDR3 coding sequence is TGCGCCAGCAGCCAAGACTTACTGGGCGGGGAGCTGTTTTTT. Amino acid sequence: CASSQDLLGGELFF.

The chain recombines TRBV7-9 with TRBJ2-1; D possibly uses TRBD1 or TRBD2 (5 bases each). The V end lost 2 bases, the J end lost 8 bases, and 10 bases lay between the germline ends. Germline V gene data show CDR1 as SEHNR and CDR2 as FQNEAQ (reference sequence). This CDR3 region has 13 residues. CDR3 amino acids: CASSLYGADEQFF. Here the CDR3 DNA reads TGTGCCAGCAGCTTATACGGGGCAGATGAGCAGTTCTTC.

The CDR3 nucleotides are TGTGCCAGCAGCCAGAGTGCCGGGGAGCTGTTTTTT. Translation: CASSQSAGELFF. The chain uses TRBV7-9 and TRBJ2-2; no definite D call. Trimming pared 5 bases from V and 6 bases from J, leaving 7 bases between. The CDR3 runs 12 residues. CDR1 is SEHNR and CDR2 is FQNEAQ in the germline V gene (reference sequence).

The chain's CDR3 is CASSPGWRTDTQYF. CDR3 DNA sequence: TGTGCCAGCAGCCCGGGATGGAGGACAGATACGCAGTATTTT. V is TRBV2 and J is TRBJ2-3; D is possibly TRBD2 (5 bases). Germline lookup yields CDR1 SNHLY and CDR2 FYNNEI. The CDR3 sequence is 14 residues long. Trimming took 6 bases from V and 3 from J, leaving 13 bases between them.

This chain joins TRBV18 and TRBJ2-7; no definite D call. Germline V gene sequence: CDR1 KGHSH, CDR2 LQKENI. The CDR3 has 14 residues. Trimming pared 3 bases from V and 4 bases from J, leaving 13 bases between. The CDR3 region has the DNA TGTGCCAGCTCACCTCCAGCAGGCTCGTACGAGCAGTACTTC. Protein sequence: CASSPPAGSYEQYF.

This rearrangement joins TRBV2 to TRBJ2-1; D ambiguous. The CDR3 sequence is 10 residues long. Germline V gives CDR1 SNHLY, CDR2 FYNNEI. V was clipped by 6 bases and J by 7 bases, with 4 bases between them. CDR3 coding DNA: TGTGCCAGCAGGGAGAATGAGCAGTTCTTC. It is translated as CASRENEQFF.

CDR3 sequence: CAIRGTDTQYF. The DNA of the CDR3 is TGTGCCATCAGGGGCACAGATACGCAGTATTTT. This chain connects TRBV10-3 to TRBJ2-3; D is unresolved. Germline V lookup: CDR1 ENHRY, CDR2 SYGVKD. This CDR3 is 11 amino acids long. Trimming cost V 6 bases and J 1 base, with 2 bases left between them.

This clone was recorded only once. The gene calls are TRBV5-1 and TRBJ1-1, with 8 positions matching TRBD1. Trimming at V came to 3 bases and at J to 2 bases, leaving 6 bases not matched to a gene. The CDR3 is 15 residues long. CDR1 is SGHRS and CDR2 is YFSETQ in the germline V gene. The CDR3 loop reads CASSWGTGTNTEAFF. CDR3 nucleotide sequence: TGCGCCAGCAGCTGGGGGACAGGAACAAACACTGAAGCTTTCTTT.

The gene calls are TRBV27 and TRBJ1-1; TRBD1 might be the D (6 bases). The germline V and J ends were trimmed by 5 bases and 4 bases, with 14 bases remaining between them. This CDR3 is built from 14 residues. CDR1 MNHEY and CDR2 SMNVEV come from the germline V gene (reference sequence). CDR3 sequence: CASSKQGTGTEAFF. CDR3 sequence (DNA): TGTGCCAGCAGTAAACAGGGAACTGGCACTGAAGCTTTCTTT.

The J gene is TRBJ2-7, the V gene TRBV4-1; 9 bases line up with TRBD1. Germline V lookup: CDR1 MGHRA, CDR2 YSYEKL. This CDR3 is 18 amino acids long. J gave up 3 bases and V 5 bases, and 17 bases lay outside the gene matches. CDR3 protein: CASSKGSLPGTGLYEQYF. The CDR3 DNA follows: TGCGCCAGCAGCAAAGGGTCTCTGCCCGGGACAGGGCTCTACGAGCAGTACTTC.

The chain recombines TRBV2 with TRBJ1-4; TRBD1 is a possible D gene (6 bases). The CDR3 totals 15 residues. Germline CDR1 reads SNHLY; CDR2 reads FYNNEI. Deletions cut 7 bases from V and 0 bases from J, with 12 bases between. The CDR3 DNA reads as TGTGCCAGCAAAGGACAGCCCGCAACTAATGAAAAACTGTTTTTT. Encoded protein: CASKGQPATNEKLFF.

The rearrangement links TRBV19 to TRBJ2-5; D gene uncertain. The CDR3 spans 11 residues. From germline, CDR1 is LNHDA and CDR2 SQIVND (reference sequence). Trimming removed 4 bases at V and 5 bases at J, with 5 bases between. CDR3 residues: CASSTPETQYF. The DNA of the CDR3 is TGTGCCAGTAGTACACCGGAGACCCAGTACTTC.

The chain couples TRBV7-9 to TRBJ2-3; D may be TRBD2 (7 bases). CDR1 and CDR2 from the germline V gene are SEHNR and FQNEAQ (reference sequence). This CDR3 has 16 residues. Trimming pared 5 bases from V and 2 bases from J, leaving 17 bases between. The CDR3 protein is CASSTFRGGFTDTQYF. In DNA, the CDR3 is TGTGCCAGCAGCACATTCAGGGGAGGGTTCACAGATACGCAGTATTTT.

The CDR3 protein is CAISESKTAPYEQYF. The DNA for the CDR3 is TGTGCCATCAGTGAGTCGAAGACTGCCCCCTACGAGCAGTACTTC. The chain couples TRBV10-3 to TRBJ2-7; D not resolved. CDR3 size: 15 residues. Trimming removed 0 bases from V and 2 bases from J, with 11 bases in between. Germline CDR1 is ENHRY and CDR2 is SYGVKD.

V and J are TRBV4-2 and TRBJ2-6; D call uncertain. Germline CDR1 LGHNA, CDR2 YNFKEQ. V was clipped by 1 base and J by 3 bases, with 10 bases between them. This CDR3 is built from 16 residues. CDR3 sequence: CASSQVWQDGANVLTF. CDR3 sequence (DNA): TGTGCCAGCAGCCAAGTTTGGCAGGATGGGGCCAACGTCCTGACTTTC.

The sample holds one count of this clone. The V and J genes are TRBV27 and TRBJ2-1; TRBD2 aligns across 11 bases. The CDR3 loop spans 21 amino acids. J lost 6 bases, V lost 6 bases, and 25 bases had no gene match. Germline-derived CDR1 and CDR2 are MNHEY and SMNVEV (reference sequence). CDR3 DNA: TGTGCCAGCAGCCTCAGATTTATATCACTAGCGGGAGAAGGATTCGGCAATGAGCAGTTCTTC. Amino acid sequence: CASSLRFISLAGEGFGNEQFF.

This rearrangement joins TRBV7-9 to TRBJ1-2; D possibly corresponds to TRBD1 (5 bases). CDR1 and CDR2 from the germline V gene are SEHNR and FQNEAQ (reference sequence). V lost 0 bases, J lost 4 bases, and 15 bases lay in between. The CDR3 consists of 16 residues. The CDR3 nucleotides read TGTGCCAGCAGCTTAGCCCTCCGGGGGAGCGGCTATGGCTACACCTTC. Encoded protein: CASSLALRGSGYGYTF.

The chain recombines TRBV28 with TRBJ2-7; D is perhaps TRBD1 (8 bases). CDR3 length: 14 amino acids. Deletions cut 7 bases from V and 7 bases from J, with 20 bases between. The germline CDR1 and CDR2 sequences are MDHEN and SYDVKM. The CDR3 here is CASNPTGAGGEQYF. The DNA of the CDR3 is TGTGCCAGCAACCCGACAGGGGCCGGGGGGGAGCAGTACTTC.

V usage is TRBV5-6 and J usage is TRBJ1-1; D is unclear. V was pared by 5 bases and J by 0 bases, with 11 bases between. Germline V lookup: CDR1 SGHDT, CDR2 YYEEEE. There are 14 residues in the CDR3. The CDR3 DNA reads TGTGCCAGCAGGGACGGTGGGTTGAACACTGAAGCTTTCTTT. Residues: CASRDGGLNTEAFF. Drawing the rest from reference TRBV5-6 and TRBJ1-1, the complete variable domain is DAGVTQSPTHLIKTRGQQVTLRCSPKSGHDTVSWYQQALGQGPQFIFQYYEEEERQRGNFPDRFSGHQFPNYSSELNVNALLLGDSALYLCASRDGGLNTEAFFGQGTRLTVV.

This chain joins TRBV6-5 and TRBJ2-7; TRBD1 matches 7 bases. Germline assignment: CDR1 MNHEY and CDR2 SVGAGI. The CDR3 covers 14 residues. The V gene end was trimmed by 6 bases and the J gene end by 2 bases; junction bases not matched to a gene: 7. CDR3 amino acids: CASRSEGAPYEQYF. CDR3 sequence (DNA): TGTGCCAGCAGATCCGAGGGGGCGCCCTACGAGCAGTACTTC.

J is TRBJ2-7 and V is TRBV4-2; the match to TRBD2 covers 7 bases. The V segment lost 1 base and the J segment 2 bases; nucleotides outside the gene matches: 11. CDR3 size: 17 residues. From germline, CDR1 is LGHNA and CDR2 YNFKEQ. The CDR3 loop is CASSQVDYGEGPYEQYF. The DNA of the CDR3 is TGTGCCAGCAGCCAAGTCGATTATGGGGAGGGACCCTACGAGCAGTACTTC.

The sample holds a few counts of this clone. This chain uses TRBV15 with TRBJ2-7, with D possibly called TRBD1 or TRBD2 (5 bases each). V lost 1 base and J lost 7, with 11 bases in between. This CDR3 region has 13 residues. Germline CDR1 is LNHNV and CDR2 is YYDKDF (reference sequence). The CDR3 spells CATSRARGWEQYF. The CDR3 DNA reads TGTGCCACCAGCAGAGCGAGGGGATGGGAGCAGTACTTC. Based on the CDR3 plus reference TRBV15 and TRBJ2-7, the full variable domain is DAMVIQNPRYQVTQFGKPVTLSCSQTLNHNVMYWYQQKSSQAPKLLFHYYDKDFNNEADTPDNFQSRRPNTSFCFLDIRSPGLGDTAMYLCATSRARGWEQYFGPGTRLTVT.

A remark on this clone: Other DNA sequences within the sample encode an identical CDR3. This rearrangement joins TRBV4-1 to TRBJ2-7; 7 nucleotides agree with TRBD2. V lost 1 base to trimming and J lost 3 bases; unmatched junction nucleotides: 6. The length of the CDR3 is 15 residues. The V gene's germline CDR1 is MGHRA and CDR2 YSYEKL. DNA of the CDR3: TGCGCCAGCAGCCAAGGTCCTAGCGGTGGCTACGAGCAGTACTTC. It yields the protein CASSQGPSGGYEQYF.

The chain carries TRBV2 and TRBJ2-1; a weak D match, TRBD2 (5 bases). V lost 0 bases, J lost 9 bases, and 6 bases lay in between. Germline loops: CDR1 SNHLY, CDR2 FYNNEI. The length of the CDR3 is 12 residues. CDR3 sequence reads: CASSEASGEQFF. The CDR3 DNA sequence: TGTGCCAGCAGTGAAGCCAGCGGTGAGCAGTTCTTC. The full variable domain, rest sourced from reference TRBV2 and TRBJ2-1, is EPEVTQTPSHQVTQMGQEVILRCVPISNHLYFYWYRQILGQKVEFLVSFYNNEISEKSEIFDDQFSVERPDGSNFTLKIRSTKLEDSAMYFCASSEASGEQFFGPGTRLTVL.

The chain joins TRBV27 to TRBJ2-7; tentatively, D is TRBD1 (6 bases). The CDR3 has 15 amino acids. The germline V gene encodes CDR1 MNHEY and CDR2 SMNVEV (reference sequence). Trimming took 3 bases from V and 0 from J, leaving 12 bases between them. This CDR3 is CASSLVQGSSYEQYF. CDR3 sequence (DNA): TGTGCCAGCAGTTTGGTACAGGGTAGCTCCTACGAGCAGTACTTC.

The gene calls are TRBV4-2 and TRBJ1-6, with 8 nucleotides matching TRBD1. The V gene's germline CDR1 is LGHNA and CDR2 YNFKEQ. The ends lost 3 bases at V and 0 bases at J; junction bases unmatched: 7. The CDR3 is made up of 18 amino acids. Here the CDR3 reads CASSQIRQGLSYNSPLHF. CDR3 nucleotides: TGTGCCAGCAGCCAGATAAGACAGGGGCTCTCCTATAATTCACCCCTCCACTTT.

The V call is TRBV9, the J call TRBJ2-1; 7 bases are a match to TRBD2. Per the germline V gene, CDR1 is SGDLS and CDR2 is YYNGEE. V shed 4 bases, J shed 13 bases, and the junction held 14 bases outside the gene matches. There are 14 residues in the CDR3. CDR3 in DNA: TGTGCCAGCAGCCCGGCGGGAGCGCCCCATGTTCAGTTCTTC. Translated: CASSPAGAPHVQFF. Combining the CDR3 with reference TRBV9 and TRBJ2-1 gives the whole variable domain DSGVTQTPKHLITATGQRVTLRCSPRSGDLSVYWYQQSLDQGLQFLIQYYNGEERAKGNILERFSAQQFPDLHSELNLSSLELGDSALYFCASSPAGAPHVQFFGPGTRLTVL.